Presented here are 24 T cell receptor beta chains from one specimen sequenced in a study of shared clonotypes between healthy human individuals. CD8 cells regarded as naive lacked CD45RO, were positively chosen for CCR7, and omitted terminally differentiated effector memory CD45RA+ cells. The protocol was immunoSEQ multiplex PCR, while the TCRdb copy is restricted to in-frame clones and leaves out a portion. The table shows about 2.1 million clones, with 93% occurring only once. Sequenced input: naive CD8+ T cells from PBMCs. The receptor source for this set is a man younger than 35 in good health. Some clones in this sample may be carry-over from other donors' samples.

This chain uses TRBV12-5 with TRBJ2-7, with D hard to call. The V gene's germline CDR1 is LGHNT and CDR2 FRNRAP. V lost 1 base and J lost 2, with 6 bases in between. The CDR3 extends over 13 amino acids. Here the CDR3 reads CASGLGNTYEQYF. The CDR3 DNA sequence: TGTGCTAGTGGTTTGGGAAACACCTACGAGCAGTACTTC.

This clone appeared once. The CDR3 loop is CASSDSAIQGAGGYTF. Written as DNA, the CDR3 is TGTGCCAGCAGTGACTCGGCGATACAGGGGGCCGGTGGCTACACCTTC. V and J are TRBV6-4 and TRBJ1-2; 9 bases fit TRBD1. J was trimmed by 7 bases and V by 0 bases; bases with no gene match: 9. Germline CDR1 is MRHNA and CDR2 is SNTAGT. The CDR3 contains 16 residues.

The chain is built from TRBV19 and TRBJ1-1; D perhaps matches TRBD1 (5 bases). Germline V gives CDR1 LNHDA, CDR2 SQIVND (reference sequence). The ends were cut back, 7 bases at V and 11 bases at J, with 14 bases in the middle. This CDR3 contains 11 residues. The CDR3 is CASTSPRGAFF. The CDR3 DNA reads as TGTGCCAGTACCTCCCCGAGGGGCGCTTTCTTT.

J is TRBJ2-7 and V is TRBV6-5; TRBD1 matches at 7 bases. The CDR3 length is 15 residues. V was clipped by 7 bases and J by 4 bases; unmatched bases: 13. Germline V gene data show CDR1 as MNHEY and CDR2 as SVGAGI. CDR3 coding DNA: TGTGCCAGCACCCCGACAGGGTCCCTCGGGTACGAGCAGTACTTC. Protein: CASTPTGSLGYEQYF.

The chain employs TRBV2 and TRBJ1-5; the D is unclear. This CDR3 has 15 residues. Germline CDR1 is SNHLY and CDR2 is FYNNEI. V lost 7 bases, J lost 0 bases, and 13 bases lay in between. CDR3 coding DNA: TGTGCCAGCACCTACCCAGGCTATAGCAATCAGCCCCAGCATTTT. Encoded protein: CASTYPGYSNQPQHF.

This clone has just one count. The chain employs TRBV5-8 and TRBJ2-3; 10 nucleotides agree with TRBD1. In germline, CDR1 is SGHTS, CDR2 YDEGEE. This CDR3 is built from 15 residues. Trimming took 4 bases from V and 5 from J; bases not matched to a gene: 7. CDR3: CASSLGTGAVDTQYF. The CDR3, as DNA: TGTGCCAGCAGCCTAGGGACAGGGGCAGTAGATACGCAGTATTTT.

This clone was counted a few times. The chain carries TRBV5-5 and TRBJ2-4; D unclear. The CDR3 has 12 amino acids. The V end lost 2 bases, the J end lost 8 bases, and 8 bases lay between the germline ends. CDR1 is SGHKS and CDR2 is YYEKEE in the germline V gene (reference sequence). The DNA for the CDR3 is TGTGCCAGCAGCTTAGTAAGTGACATTCAGTACTTC. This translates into CASSLVSDIQYF. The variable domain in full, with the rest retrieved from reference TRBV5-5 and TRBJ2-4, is DAGVTQSPTHLIKTRGQQVTLRCSPISGHKSVSWYQQVLGQGPQFIFQYYEKEERGRGNFPDRFSARQFPNYSSELNVNALLLGDSALYLCASSLVSDIQYFGAGTRLSVL.

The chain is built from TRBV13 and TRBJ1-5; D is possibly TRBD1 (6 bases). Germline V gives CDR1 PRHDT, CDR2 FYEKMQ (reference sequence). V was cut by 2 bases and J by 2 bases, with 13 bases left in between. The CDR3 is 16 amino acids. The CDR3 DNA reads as TGTGCCAGCAGCTTATATCAGGGGAATGGCAATCAGCCCCAGCATTTT. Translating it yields CASSLYQGNGNQPQHF. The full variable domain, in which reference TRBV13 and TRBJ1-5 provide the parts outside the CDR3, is AAGVIQSPRHLIKEKRETATLKCYPIPRHDTVYWYQQGPGQDPQFLISFYEKMQSDKGSIPDRFSAQQFSDYHSELNMSSLELGDSALYFCASSLYQGNGNQPQHFGDGTRLSIL.

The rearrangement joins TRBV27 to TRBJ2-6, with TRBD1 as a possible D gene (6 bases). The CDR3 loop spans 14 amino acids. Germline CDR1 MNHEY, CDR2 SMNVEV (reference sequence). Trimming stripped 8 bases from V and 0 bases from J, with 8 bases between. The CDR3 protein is CASGGYSGANVLTF. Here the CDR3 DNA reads TGTGCCAGCGGGGGCTACTCTGGGGCCAACGTCCTGACTTTC.

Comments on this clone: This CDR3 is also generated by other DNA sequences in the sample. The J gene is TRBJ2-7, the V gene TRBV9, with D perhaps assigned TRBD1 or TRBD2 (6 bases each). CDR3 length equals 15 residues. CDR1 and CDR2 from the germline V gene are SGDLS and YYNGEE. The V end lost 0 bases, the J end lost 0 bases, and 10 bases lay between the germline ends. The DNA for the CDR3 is TGTGCCAGCAGCGTAGGGGGGGCAAGCTCCTACGAGCAGTACTTC. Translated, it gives CASSVGGASSYEQYF.

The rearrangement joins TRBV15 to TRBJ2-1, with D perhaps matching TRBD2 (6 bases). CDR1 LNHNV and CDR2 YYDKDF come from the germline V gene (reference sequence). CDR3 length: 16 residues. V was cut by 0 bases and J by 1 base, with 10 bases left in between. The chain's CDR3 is CATSRDLAGSYNEQFF. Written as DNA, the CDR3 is TGTGCCACCAGCAGAGATCTGGCGGGGTCCTACAATGAGCAGTTCTTC.

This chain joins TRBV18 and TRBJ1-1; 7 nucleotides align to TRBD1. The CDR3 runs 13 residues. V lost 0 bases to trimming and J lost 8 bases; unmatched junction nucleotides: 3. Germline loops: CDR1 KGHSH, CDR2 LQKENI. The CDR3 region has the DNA TGTGCCAGCTCACCACCGGACAGGCACGAAGCTTTCTTT. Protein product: CASSPPDRHEAFF.

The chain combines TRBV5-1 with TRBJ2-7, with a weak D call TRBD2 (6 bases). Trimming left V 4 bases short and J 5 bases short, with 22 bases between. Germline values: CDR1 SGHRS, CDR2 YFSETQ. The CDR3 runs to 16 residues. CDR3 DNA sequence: TGCGCCAGCAGCCTCGAACCGCTAGCGAAGGAGGACGAGCAGTACTTC. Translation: CASSLEPLAKEDEQYF.

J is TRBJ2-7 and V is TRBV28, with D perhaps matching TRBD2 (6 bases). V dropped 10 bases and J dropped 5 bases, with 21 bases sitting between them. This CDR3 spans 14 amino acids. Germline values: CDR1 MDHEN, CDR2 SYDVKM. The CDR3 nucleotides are TGTGCCACTAGCTGGGGGGAGCTCCCCAACGAGCAGTACTTC. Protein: CATSWGELPNEQYF.

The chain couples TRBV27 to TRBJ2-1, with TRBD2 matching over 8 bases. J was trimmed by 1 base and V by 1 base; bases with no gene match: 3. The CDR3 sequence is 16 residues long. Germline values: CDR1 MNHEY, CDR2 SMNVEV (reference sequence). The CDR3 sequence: CASSLFIAGSYNEQFF. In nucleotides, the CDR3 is TGTGCCAGCAGTTTATTTATAGCGGGATCCTACAATGAGCAGTTCTTC.

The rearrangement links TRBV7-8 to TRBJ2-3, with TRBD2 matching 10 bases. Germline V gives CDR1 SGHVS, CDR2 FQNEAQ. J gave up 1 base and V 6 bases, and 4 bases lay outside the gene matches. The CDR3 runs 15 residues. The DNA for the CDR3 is TGTGCCAGCAGATCCCTAGCGGGAGGCACAGATACGCAGTATTTT. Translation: CASRSLAGGTDTQYF.

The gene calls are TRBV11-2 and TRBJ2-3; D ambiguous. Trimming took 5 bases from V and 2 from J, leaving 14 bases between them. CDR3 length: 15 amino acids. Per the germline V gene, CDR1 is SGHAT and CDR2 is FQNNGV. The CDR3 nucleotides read TGTGCCAGCAGCCCTACTTACGCGTACACAGATACGCAGTATTTT. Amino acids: CASSPTYAYTDTQYF.

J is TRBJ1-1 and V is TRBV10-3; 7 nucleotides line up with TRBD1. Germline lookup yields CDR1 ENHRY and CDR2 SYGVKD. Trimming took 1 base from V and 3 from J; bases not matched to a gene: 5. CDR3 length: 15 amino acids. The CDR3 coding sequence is TGTGCCATCAGTGAGTTACAGGGGAGGGACACTGAAGCTTTCTTT. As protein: CAISELQGRDTEAFF.

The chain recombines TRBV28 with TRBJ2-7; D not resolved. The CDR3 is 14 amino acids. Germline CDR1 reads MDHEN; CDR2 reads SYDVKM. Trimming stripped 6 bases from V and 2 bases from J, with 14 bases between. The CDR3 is CASRHDSKAYEQYF. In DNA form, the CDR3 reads TGTGCCAGCAGACACGACTCCAAAGCCTACGAGCAGTACTTC.

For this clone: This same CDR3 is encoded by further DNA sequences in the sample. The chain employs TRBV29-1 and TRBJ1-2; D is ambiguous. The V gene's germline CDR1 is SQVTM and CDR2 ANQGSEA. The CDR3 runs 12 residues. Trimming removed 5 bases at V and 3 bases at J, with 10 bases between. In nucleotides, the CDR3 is TGCAGCGTTTTAGGCGGAGACTATGGCTACACCTTC. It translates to CSVLGGDYGYTF.

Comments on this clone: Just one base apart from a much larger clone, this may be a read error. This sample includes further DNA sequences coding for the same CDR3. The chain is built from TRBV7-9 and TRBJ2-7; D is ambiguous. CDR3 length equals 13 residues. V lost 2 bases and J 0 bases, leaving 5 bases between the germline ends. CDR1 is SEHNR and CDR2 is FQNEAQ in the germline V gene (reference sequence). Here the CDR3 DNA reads TGTGCCAGCAGCTTATGGGGCTCCTACGAGCAGTACTTC. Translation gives CASSLWGSYEQYF.

The CDR3 sequence is CASTPDRGILAKNIQYF. The CDR3 DNA is TGTGCCAGTACTCCGGACAGGGGGATATTAGCCAAAAACATTCAGTACTTC. The chain couples TRBV19 to TRBJ2-4, with 10 bases matching TRBD1. The germline V gene encodes CDR1 LNHDA and CDR2 SQIVND (reference sequence). The CDR3 totals 17 residues. V lost 7 bases and J lost 0; bases outside the gene matches: 9.

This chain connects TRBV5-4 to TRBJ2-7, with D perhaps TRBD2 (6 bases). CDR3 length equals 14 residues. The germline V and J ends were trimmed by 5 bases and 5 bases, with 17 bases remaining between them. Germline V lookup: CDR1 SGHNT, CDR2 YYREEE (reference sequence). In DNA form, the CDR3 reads TGTGCCAGCAGAATGGAGGGTCTGTCTGACGAGCAGTACTTC. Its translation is CASRMEGLSDEQYF.

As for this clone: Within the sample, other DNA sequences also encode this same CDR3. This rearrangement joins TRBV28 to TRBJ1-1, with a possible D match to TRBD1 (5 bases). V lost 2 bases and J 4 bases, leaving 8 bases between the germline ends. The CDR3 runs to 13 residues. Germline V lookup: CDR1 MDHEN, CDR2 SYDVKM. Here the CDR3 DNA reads TGTGCCAGCAGTTTAACCGGGGGCACTGAAGCTTTCTTT. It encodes CASSLTGGTEAFF.